This T cell receptor beta chain was documented in a study of blood T cell repertoires in COVID-19. Overall study context: The origin of the acute and convalescent COVID-19 samples was the United States, Italy and Spain. PBMCs, B-cell-depleted T cells, or T cells provided the cDNA or gDNA that made up the material.

As processed by the authors: Amplifying reference gene primers gave estimates of nucleated cell counts. Profiled with immunoSEQ multiplex PCR; TCRdb holds only in-frame clones, not every one. The V and J calls and clone size are taken from that table; D and trimming were inferred from the DNA. The table shows roughly 410,000 clones, with roughly 90% occurring only once. Deletions cut 5 bases from V and 7 bases from J, with 14 bases between. Per germline, CDR1 MNHEY and CDR2 SMNVEV (reference sequence). This CDR3 spans 14 amino acids. Input material: peripheral blood. This rearrangement joins TRBV27 to TRBJ2-2; possible D gene TRBD1, 6 bases. The clonotype comes from a man between 35 and 55 years old with acute or convalescent COVID-19. CDR3 sequence (DNA): TGTGCCAGCAGTCTTCAGGGGAAATTCGGGGAGCTGTTTTTT. It specifies CASSLQGKFGELFF.